These 27 T cell receptor beta chains were sequenced from one sample in a study of human CD8 memory T cell subsets. Making the TCR beta libraries relied on UMI-labeled 5' RACE. From the 5' RACE reads, TCRdb lists one entry per CDR3 protein and no DNA. The sample holds approximately 5,000 distinct CDR3 sequences. Source material: CD8+ effector memory T cells (TEM) sorted from PBMCs. Sample subset: effector memory CD8 T cells, CCR7- CD45RO+ CD95+. The receptors were gathered from a human donor in good health.

This clonotype is labeled medium-sized based on frequency. J is TRBJ2-3 and V is TRBV13; TCRdb returns TRBD1, unconfirmable since there is no DNA. The CDR3 consists of 16 residues. Germline values: CDR1 PRHDT, CDR2 FYEKMQ (reference sequence). This CDR3 is CASSFMAGGWTDTQYF.

This rearrangement joins TRBV20-1 to TRBJ2-5; there is no DNA to check the TCRdb D call of TRBD2. The germline V gene has CDR1 DFQATT and CDR2 SNEGSKA (reference sequence). CDR3 length equals 17 residues. This CDR3 is CSARGTSGGPTQETQYF.

The V call is TRBV20-1, the J call TRBJ2-2; TCRdb gives TRBD2 as the D gene, but with no DNA this cannot be confirmed. There are 14 residues in the CDR3. CDR1 and CDR2 (germline): DFQATT, SNEGSKA (reference sequence). Here the CDR3 reads CSARDQREAGELFF.

This chain joins TRBV6-1 and TRBJ2-7; with no DNA, the TCRdb D assignment of TRBD1 cannot be verified. CDR3 length: 13 amino acids. Germline CDR1 reads MNHNS; CDR2 reads SASEGT. This CDR3 reads CASSGQDSGEQYF.

Frequency places this clonotype as medium-sized (0.01 to 0.1%). The rearrangement joins TRBV6-4 to TRBJ2-2. Germline V gives CDR1 MRHNA, CDR2 SNTAGT. The CDR3 consists of 16 residues. The CDR3 region is CASSDSSTSNTGELFF.

This clonotype is identified as medium-sized (0.01 to 0.1%) from frequency. V usage is TRBV7-2 and J usage is TRBJ2-7. Germline V gives CDR1 SGHTA, CDR2 FQGNSA. The CDR3 is 13 amino acids. The CDR3: CASSLGFSYEQYF.

The rearrangement links TRBV10-3 to TRBJ2-7; there is no DNA to check the TCRdb D call of TRBD2. Per the germline V gene, CDR1 is ENHRY and CDR2 is SYGVKD. This CDR3 comprises 15 residues. Here the CDR3 reads CAISEPSGGTYEQYF.

This chain joins TRBV6-4 and TRBJ2-3; TCRdb's assignment of TRBD2 cannot be checked, as there is no DNA. There are 15 residues in the CDR3. Germline V gives CDR1 MRHNA, CDR2 SNTAGT. The CDR3 reads CASSLLADPTDTQYF.

Judged by frequency, this clonotype is medium-sized. The chain couples TRBV5-4 to TRBJ2-1; checking the TCRdb D call of TRBD2 is not possible without DNA. The length of the CDR3 is 15 residues. Germline CDR1 SGHNT, CDR2 YYREEE (reference sequence). CDR3 amino acids: CASREFSGAYNEQFF.

The V and J genes are TRBV18 and TRBJ1-5. Germline lookup yields CDR1 KGHSH and CDR2 LQKENI. The CDR3 sequence is 14 residues long. Here the CDR3 reads CASSRLWSNQPQHF. Based on the CDR3 plus reference TRBV18 and TRBJ1-5, the full variable domain is NAGVMQNPRHLVRRRGQEARLRCSPMKGHSHVYWYRQLPEEGLKFMVYLQKENIIDESGMPKERFSAEFPKEGPSILRIQQVVRGDSAAYFCASSRLWSNQPQHFGDGTRLSIL.

The chain links TRBV6-4 to TRBJ2-3; TCRdb selects TRBD1, and the lack of DNA leaves this call unchecked. CDR1 MRHNA and CDR2 SNTAGT come from the germline V gene. The CDR3 length is 15 residues. CDR3 residues: CASSESGQGTDTQYF.

V gene TRBV5-1 combines with J gene TRBJ2-3. The CDR3 spans 12 residues. Germline V gene data show CDR1 as SGHRS and CDR2 as YFSETQ. CDR3 amino acids: CASSHRRDTQYF. The full variable domain, rest sourced from reference TRBV5-1 and TRBJ2-3, is KAGVTQTPRYLIKTRGQQVTLSCSPISGHRSVSWYQQTPGQGLQFLFEYFSETQRNKGNFPGRFSGRQFSNSRSEMNVSTLELGDSALYLCASSHRRDTQYFGPGTRLTVL.

This clonotype counts as medium-sized (0.01 to 0.1%) by frequency. The V and J genes are TRBV6-5 and TRBJ1-6; TCRdb calls TRBD1, which cannot be checked without DNA. Germline V gene lookup returns CDR1 MNHEY and CDR2 SVGAGI. The CDR3 runs to 16 residues. CDR3 loop: CASSYSIARAASPLHF.

This chain connects TRBV14 to TRBJ2-3; TCRdb's D gene call, TRBD2, goes unchecked for lack of DNA. This CDR3 comprises 16 residues. Germline V gene data show CDR1 as SGHDN and CDR2 as FVKESK. This CDR3 reads CASSQARGSSTDTQYF.

This clonotype is called medium-sized based on its frequency. V and J are TRBV6-1 and TRBJ2-2; checking the TCRdb D call of TRBD1 is not possible without DNA. The CDR3 is made up of 18 amino acids. Germline CDR1 reads MNHNS; CDR2 reads SASEGT. The CDR3 here is CASKGQGAAAEMTGELFF.

V usage is TRBV6-4 and J usage is TRBJ2-2. This CDR3 region has 12 residues. Germline CDR1 reads MRHNA; CDR2 reads SNTAGT. CDR3 sequence reads: CASSGGTGELFF.

This clonotype counts as medium-sized by frequency. The V gene is TRBV5-1, the J gene TRBJ1-1. Germline lookup yields CDR1 SGHRS and CDR2 YFSETQ. The CDR3 consists of 14 residues. The chain's CDR3 is CASSLGWGNTEAFF.

This clonotype is identified as medium-sized (0.01 to 0.1%) from frequency. The J gene is TRBJ2-2, the V gene TRBV4-2; TCRdb selects TRBD2, and the lack of DNA leaves this call unchecked. The CDR3 is 16 residues long. In germline, CDR1 is LGHNA, CDR2 YNFKEQ. This CDR3 reads CASSQDTSGGAGELFF.

The rearrangement links TRBV6-4 to TRBJ2-1; checking the TCRdb D call of TRBD2 is not possible without DNA. The CDR3 has 15 residues. Germline CDR1 is MRHNA and CDR2 is SNTAGT. The CDR3 is CASSDSGGAYNEQFF.

The genes are TRBV11-1 and TRBJ2-7; the D call of TRBD1 rests on TCRdb alone, since no DNA is present to check it. This CDR3 is 14 amino acids long. Germline CDR1 SGHAT, CDR2 FQDESV (reference sequence). The CDR3 sequence is CASTPGTGAYEQYF.

This chain uses TRBV6-4 with TRBJ1-1. The CDR3 runs 14 residues. Germline V gene lookup returns CDR1 MRHNA and CDR2 SNTAGT. This CDR3 reads CASSDSAGMTEAFF.

This clonotype is medium-sized by frequency. V is TRBV18 and J is TRBJ1-1. The CDR3 runs to 14 residues. CDR1 and CDR2 from the germline V gene are KGHSH and LQKENI. The chain's CDR3 is CASSPPSLRTEAFF.

The J gene is TRBJ2-7, the V gene TRBV6-2 or TRBV6-3; the D call of TRBD1 rests on TCRdb alone, since no DNA is present to check it. Germline V gene lookup returns CDR1 MNHEY and CDR2 SVGEGT. The CDR3 is made up of 14 amino acids. CDR3 protein: CASSPTEAAGEQYF.

This CDR3 reads CASSASGGSTDTQYF. The chain joins TRBV6-4 to TRBJ2-3; with no DNA, the TCRdb D assignment of TRBD2 cannot be verified. This CDR3 is 15 amino acids long. Germline-derived CDR1 and CDR2 are MRHNA and SNTAGT.

The V and J genes are TRBV28 and TRBJ2-3; as DNA is missing, the TRBD2 call by TCRdb cannot be tested. The germline gives CDR1 MDHEN, CDR2 SYDVKM. This CDR3 contains 13 residues. This chain's CDR3 is CASTGLSTDTQYF.

The V call is TRBV6-4, the J call TRBJ2-5. Germline V gene data show CDR1 as MRHNA and CDR2 as SNTAGT. The CDR3 is 13 residues long. This chain's CDR3 is CASSAGDQETQYF.

This sequence joins TRBV28 and TRBJ2-1. The CDR3 covers 15 residues. Germline CDR1 is MDHEN and CDR2 is SYDVKM. The CDR3 region is CASSFSGSSPNEQFF.